This T cell receptor beta chain was profiled in a study of blood T cell repertoires in COVID-19. Turning to the study itself: COVID-19 samples from acute and convalescent phases originated in the United States, Italy and Spain.

Original processing methods: Reference gene primer amplification yielded estimated nucleated cell counts. TCRdb's copy holds only in-frame clones and misses some; the assay was immunoSEQ multiplex PCR. That table gives V, J and clone size, and the DNA gave D and trimming. Of fewer than 200,000 clones listed, 86% were seen once; the top ten hold about 9.7%. The CDR3 runs to 13 residues. Trimming cost V 2 bases and J 5 bases; bases outside gene matches: 3. CDR1 is SGDLS and CDR2 is YYNGEE in the germline V gene. Sequencing was done on a sample of peripheral blood. The source is a man aged 50-59 years with active or convalescent COVID-19. J is TRBJ2-5 and V is TRBV9; 7 nucleotides agree with TRBD1. The CDR3 DNA reads as TGTGCCAGCAGCGTGACAGGGTGGGAGACCCAGTACTTC. The encoded protein is CASSVTGWETQYF. The whole variable domain, filled in from reference TRBV9 and TRBJ2-5, reads DSGVTQTPKHLITATGQRVTLRCSPRSGDLSVYWYQQSLDQGLQFLIQYYNGEERAKGNILERFSAQQFPDLHSELNLSSLELGDSALYFCASSVTGWETQYFGPGTRLLVL.